This is a list of T cell receptor beta chains from one sample in a study of cytomegalovirus exposure and HLA in healthy donors. Using immunoSEQ multiplex PCR, the repertoire was profiled, and TCRdb retains in-frame clones only, with some absent. This table has hundreds of thousands of clones, around nine tenths appearing once. Specimen: PBMCs. These receptors came from a woman aged 18-30 years in good health and CMV-seropositive. Each CDR3 is given with its conserved first and last residue. Fields, in order: CDR3 protein, CDR3 DNA, clone size, J gene, V gene, D gene. A D gene is named only where the DNA matches it firmly. For some rows the clone size is stated as once, few or many, or as a class when expanded; others skip it.

CDR3aa: CASSQGQGSNQPQHF; CDR3nt: TGTGCCAGCAGTCAAGGACAGGGTAGCAATCAGCCCCAGCATTTT; abundance: once; j_gene: TRBJ1-5; v_gene: TRBV5-4; d_gene: TRBD1
CDR3aa: CASSQEGGDLNTEAFF; CDR3nt: TGTGCCAGCAGCCAAGAGGGAGGGGACTTGAACACTGAAGCTTTCTTT; abundance: -; j_gene: TRBJ1-1; v_gene: TRBV4-2; d_gene: -
CDR3aa: CASTLDRGTEAFF; CDR3nt: TGTGCCAGTACCCTAGACAGGGGCACTGAAGCTTTCTTT; abundance: -; j_gene: TRBJ1-1; v_gene: TRBV19; d_gene: TRBD1
CDR3aa: CASKTGEVRNTEAFF; CDR3nt: TGTGCCAGCAAGACAGGGGAGGTTAGGAACACTGAAGCTTTCTTT; abundance: -; j_gene: TRBJ1-1; v_gene: TRBV7-9; d_gene: TRBD1
CDR3aa: CASSRGGGTEAFF; CDR3nt: TGTGCCAGCAGCCGAGGGGGGGGCACTGAAGCTTTCTTT; abundance: -; j_gene: TRBJ1-1; v_gene: TRBV6-5; d_gene: -
CDR3aa: CASSGQYNRHIQYF; CDR3nt: TGTGCCAGCAGCGGACAATATAATCGGCACATTCAGTACTTC; abundance: -; j_gene: TRBJ2-4; v_gene: TRBV5-5; d_gene: -
CDR3aa: CASSLRPLDRVKDQPQHF; CDR3nt: TGTGCCAGCTCCTTAAGACCCCTAGACAGGGTGAAGGATCAGCCCCAGCATTTT; abundance: -; j_gene: TRBJ1-5; v_gene: TRBV7-9; d_gene: TRBD1
CDR3aa: CASSPTASNEKLFF; CDR3nt: TGTGCCAGCAGCCCGACAGCCTCTAATGAAAAACTGTTTTTT; abundance: -; j_gene: TRBJ1-4; v_gene: TRBV5-5; d_gene: -
CDR3aa: CASSLQAQGDEKAFF; CDR3nt: TGTGCCAGCAGTTTACAGGCTCAGGGCGATGAAAAAGCTTTCTTT; abundance: -; j_gene: TRBJ1-1; v_gene: TRBV28; d_gene: -
CDR3aa: CASSLPFATSGQGYEQYF; CDR3nt: TGTGCCAGCAGCCTACCTTTTGCCACCTCGGGACAGGGATACGAGCAGTACTTC; abundance: -; j_gene: TRBJ2-7; v_gene: TRBV7-9; d_gene: TRBD1
CDR3aa: CASNSPRQGFRYTF; CDR3nt: TGTGCCAGCAATTCTCCGCGACAGGGATTTCGCTACACCTTC; abundance: -; j_gene: TRBJ1-2; v_gene: TRBV2; d_gene: TRBD1
CDR3aa: CASIQGNTIYF; CDR3nt: TGTGCCAGCATACAGGGAAACACCATATATTTT; abundance: -; j_gene: TRBJ1-3; v_gene: TRBV6-6; d_gene: -
CDR3aa: CATSRRTTSGEQYF; CDR3nt: TGTGCCACCAGCAGAAGGACTACGTCGGGCGAGCAGTACTTC; abundance: -; j_gene: TRBJ2-7; v_gene: TRBV15; d_gene: -
CDR3aa: CASSQERIQGISGNTIYF; CDR3nt: TGTGCCAGCAGCCAAGAACGAATACAGGGGATTTCTGGAAACACCATATATTTT; abundance: -; j_gene: TRBJ1-3; v_gene: TRBV4-2; d_gene: TRBD1
CDR3aa: CASSAVLAGLNEQFF; CDR3nt: TGTGCCAGCAGCGCCGTTCTAGCGGGACTCAATGAGCAGTTCTTC; abundance: -; j_gene: TRBJ2-1; v_gene: TRBV7-3; d_gene: TRBD2
CDR3aa: CASSPVGRDVWSYNEQFF; CDR3nt: TGTGCCAGCTCACCCGTGGGCAGGGATGTATGGTCCTACAATGAGCAGTTCTTC; abundance: -; j_gene: TRBJ2-1; v_gene: TRBV18; d_gene: -
CDR3aa: CASSPRQGRSAGELFF; CDR3nt: TGTGCCAGCTCGCCTCGCCAGGGCCGGTCTGCCGGGGAGCTGTTTTTT; abundance: -; j_gene: TRBJ2-2; v_gene: TRBV18; d_gene: -
CDR3aa: CASSEVGRLGEGYEQYF; CDR3nt: TGTGCCAGCAGTGAAGTCGGTCGTTTAGGGGAGGGCTACGAGCAGTACTTC; abundance: -; j_gene: TRBJ2-7; v_gene: TRBV25-1; d_gene: TRBD2
CDR3aa: CAWKKEDRSTNEKLFF; CDR3nt: TGTGCCTGGAAGAAAGAGGACAGATCAACTAATGAAAAACTGTTTTTT; abundance: -; j_gene: TRBJ1-4; v_gene: TRBV30; d_gene: -
CDR3aa: CASSSGRRGAGSYEQYF; CDR3nt: TGTGCCAGCAGCTCAGGGCGGAGGGGAGCGGGCTCCTACGAGCAGTACTTC; abundance: once; j_gene: TRBJ2-7; v_gene: TRBV7-2; d_gene: -
CDR3aa: CASTTRYADTQYF; CDR3nt: TGTGCCAGCACCACTAGATATGCAGATACGCAGTATTTT; abundance: -; j_gene: TRBJ2-3; v_gene: TRBV6-5; d_gene: -
CDR3aa: CASSQDGAGSSYGYTF; CDR3nt: TGCGCCAGCAGCCAAGATGGGGCAGGGTCTAGTTATGGCTACACCTTC; abundance: -; j_gene: TRBJ1-2; v_gene: TRBV4-1; d_gene: -
CDR3aa: CASSFHIAGRETQYF; CDR3nt: TGTGCCAGCAGCTTTCACATAGCGGGACGGGAGACCCAGTACTTC; abundance: -; j_gene: TRBJ2-5; v_gene: TRBV5-6; d_gene: TRBD2
CDR3aa: CASSEGAPYEQYF; CDR3nt: TGTGCCAGCAGCGAGGGGGCTCCATACGAGCAGTACTTC; abundance: -; j_gene: TRBJ2-7; v_gene: TRBV7-3; d_gene: TRBD1
CDR3aa: CASSEARAYGYTF; CDR3nt: TGTGCCAGCAGTGAAGCTCGAGCCTATGGCTACACCTTC; abundance: few; j_gene: TRBJ1-2; v_gene: TRBV2; d_gene: -
CDR3aa: CASSFVRQPQHF; CDR3nt: TGTGCCAGCAGTTTTGTCCGTCAGCCCCAGCATTTT; abundance: -; j_gene: TRBJ1-5; v_gene: TRBV6-5; d_gene: -
CDR3aa: CASSELQETQYF; CDR3nt: TGTGCCAGCAGTGAACTCCAAGAGACCCAGTACTTC; abundance: many; j_gene: TRBJ2-5; v_gene: TRBV6-1; d_gene: -
CDR3aa: CASRHRASRRAETQYF; CDR3nt: TGTGCCAGCAGGCACAGAGCTTCTCGGCGGGCAGAGACCCAGTACTTC; abundance: -; j_gene: TRBJ2-5; v_gene: TRBV28; d_gene: -
CDR3aa: CASSLGGAGTDTQYF; CDR3nt: TGCGCCAGCAGCTTAGGGGGCGCCGGCACAGATACGCAGTATTTT; abundance: -; j_gene: TRBJ2-3; v_gene: TRBV5-1; d_gene: TRBD1
CDR3aa: CTSSQARDTKSQNNEQFF; CDR3nt: TGCACCAGCAGCCAAGCCCGGGACACCAAGAGCCAGAACAATGAGCAGTTCTTC; abundance: -; j_gene: TRBJ2-1; v_gene: TRBV1; d_gene: -
CDR3aa: CASSQSGGDGGGSEEKLFF; CDR3nt: TGTGCCAGCAGCCAAAGTGGGGGAGATGGGGGAGGCAGCGAAGAAAAACTGTTTTTT; abundance: -; j_gene: TRBJ1-4; v_gene: TRBV4-2; d_gene: -
CDR3aa: CASSQGDSYQETQYF; CDR3nt: TGTGCCAGCAGCCAAGGGGACAGTTATCAAGAGACCCAGTACTTC; abundance: -; j_gene: TRBJ2-5; v_gene: TRBV14; d_gene: TRBD1
CDR3aa: CASSLGQRAEAFF; CDR3nt: TGTGCCAGCTCATTGGGACAGCGCGCTGAAGCTTTCTTT; abundance: -; j_gene: TRBJ1-1; v_gene: TRBV18; d_gene: TRBD1
CDR3aa: CASTSGSGSSSYNEQFF; CDR3nt: TGCGCCAGCACGTCCGGTAGCGGGAGTAGCTCCTACAATGAGCAGTTCTTC; abundance: -; j_gene: TRBJ2-1; v_gene: TRBV5-1; d_gene: TRBD2
CDR3aa: CASSYDGREQYF; CDR3nt: TGTGCCAGCAGTTATGATGGCCGAGAGCAGTACTTC; abundance: -; j_gene: TRBJ2-7; v_gene: TRBV6-1; d_gene: -
CDR3aa: CASSPSLGWTSGSGGYNEQFF; CDR3nt: TGTGCCAGCAGCCCCTCCCTAGGATGGACTAGCGGGAGTGGGGGTTACAATGAGCAGTTCTTC; abundance: -; j_gene: TRBJ2-1; v_gene: TRBV9; d_gene: TRBD2
CDR3aa: CASSPKTLAGVSYEQYF; CDR3nt: TGCGCCAGCAGCCCAAAAACACTAGCGGGGGTATCCTACGAGCAGTACTTC; abundance: -; j_gene: TRBJ2-7; v_gene: TRBV4-1; d_gene: TRBD2
CDR3aa: CASSLEAGGPYEQYF; CDR3nt: TGTGCCAGCAGCTTAGAGGCGGGAGGGCCCTACGAGCAGTACTTC; abundance: -; j_gene: TRBJ2-7; v_gene: TRBV7-8; d_gene: TRBD2
CDR3aa: CASAEYNEQFF; CDR3nt: TGTGCCAGTGCGGAATACAATGAGCAGTTCTTC; abundance: -; j_gene: TRBJ2-1; v_gene: TRBV19; d_gene: -
CDR3aa: CSAPSGTDTQYF; CDR3nt: TGCAGCGCTCCCTCGGGTACAGATACGCAGTATTTT; abundance: -; j_gene: TRBJ2-3; v_gene: TRBV29-1; d_gene: -
CDR3aa: CASSVRGKGGYTF; CDR3nt: TGTGCCAGCAGCGTCAGGGGAAAGGGTGGCTACACCTTC; abundance: -; j_gene: TRBJ1-2; v_gene: TRBV28; d_gene: -
CDR3aa: CASTFLLAQNTEAFF; CDR3nt: TGTGCCAGCACCTTCTTGCTGGCCCAGAACACTGAAGCTTTCTTT; abundance: -; j_gene: TRBJ1-1; v_gene: TRBV2; d_gene: -
CDR3aa: CSVEFGGTEAFF; CDR3nt: TGCAGCGTTGAATTCGGGGGCACTGAAGCTTTCTTT; abundance: -; j_gene: TRBJ1-1; v_gene: TRBV29-1; d_gene: -
CDR3aa: CASSRSLGTGNTIYF; CDR3nt: TGTGCCAGCAGCCGTTCCCTAGGAACTGGAAACACCATATATTTT; abundance: many; j_gene: TRBJ1-3; v_gene: TRBV9; d_gene: -
CDR3aa: CASRFRLAGTYEQYF; CDR3nt: TGCGCCAGCAGATTCCGACTAGCGGGGACCTACGAGCAGTACTTC; abundance: -; j_gene: TRBJ2-7; v_gene: TRBV5-1; d_gene: TRBD2
CDR3aa: CASRASRDRPRSIQYF; CDR3nt: TGTGCCAGCAGAGCCTCCCGGGACAGACCGAGGAGCATTCAGTACTTC; abundance: -; j_gene: TRBJ2-4; v_gene: TRBV28; d_gene: TRBD1
CDR3aa: CASSFRTRVANYGYTF; CDR3nt: TGTGCCAGCAGCTTTCGGACTCGGGTAGCTAACTATGGCTACACCTTC; abundance: -; j_gene: TRBJ1-2; v_gene: TRBV5-8; d_gene: -
CDR3aa: CASSLGGRANEQFF; CDR3nt: TGTGCCAGCAGCTTAGGCGGGAGGGCCAATGAGCAGTTCTTC; abundance: -; j_gene: TRBJ2-1; v_gene: TRBV11-2; d_gene: TRBD2